This note documents a single TCR beta chain sequence. At one of its ends the junction is not consistent with the germline gene, which may arise from a read error. The CDR3 is made up of 14 amino acids. Germline loops: CDR1 LGHNA, CDR2 YSLEER. Sequenced by immunoSEQ multiplex PCR; TCRdb stores in-frame clones only, minus some. The sample contains tens of thousands of clones, around 90% of which appear only once. The sample is drawn from a study of OX40 agonist ivuxolimab in advanced cancers. This rearrangement joins TRBV4-3 to TRBJ2-1; D may be TRBD1 (6 bases). This clonotype was sampled from an adult with an advanced solid tumor such as melanoma, head and neck, liver or kidney cancer. The sample consisted of CD4+ or CD8+ T cells sorted from blood, taken in a trial of the OX40 agonist ivuxolimab. The CDR3 protein is CASSQDRGRGSRLF. The DNA of the CDR3 is TGCGCCAGCAGCCAAGATAGGGGAAGGGGGTCGAGGCTCTTC.